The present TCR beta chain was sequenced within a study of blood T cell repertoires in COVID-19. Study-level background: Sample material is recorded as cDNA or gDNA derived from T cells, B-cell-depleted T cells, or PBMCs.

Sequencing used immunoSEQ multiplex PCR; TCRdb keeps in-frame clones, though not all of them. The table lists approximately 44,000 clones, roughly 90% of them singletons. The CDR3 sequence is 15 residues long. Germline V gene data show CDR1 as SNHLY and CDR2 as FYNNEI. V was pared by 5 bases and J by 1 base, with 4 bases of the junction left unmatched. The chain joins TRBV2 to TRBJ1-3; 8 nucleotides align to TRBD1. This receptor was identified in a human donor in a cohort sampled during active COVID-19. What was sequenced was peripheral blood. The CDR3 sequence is CASSFRDRSGNTIYF. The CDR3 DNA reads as TGTGCCAGCAGTTTCAGGGACAGGTCTGGAAACACCATATATTTT.